The TCR beta chain described here comes from a study of CXCR3-negative and CXCR3-positive naive CD8 T cells. General study findings and limits: Most assays were run on fresh PBMCs (CXCR3 expression partially decreased after cryopreservation). Diversity in memory CD8+ cells fell much lower than the comparably high levels seen in both naive subsets.

UMI labels and 5' RACE were used to prepare the TRB cDNA libraries. TCRdb reprocessed the 5' RACE reads, with one entry per CDR3 protein and no DNA. This sample contains some 41,000 distinct CDR3 sequences. This CDR3 has 16 amino acids. Germline loops: CDR1 SGHDN, CDR2 FVKESK. On this clonotype itself: The antigen is not known.

This chain connects TRBV14 to TRBJ2-5. The TCR originated in a human donor in good health. Some clones in this sample may be carry-over from other donors' samples. The specimen sequenced was memory CD8+ T cells from blood. The CDR3 loop is CASSQDLRDYQETQYF.